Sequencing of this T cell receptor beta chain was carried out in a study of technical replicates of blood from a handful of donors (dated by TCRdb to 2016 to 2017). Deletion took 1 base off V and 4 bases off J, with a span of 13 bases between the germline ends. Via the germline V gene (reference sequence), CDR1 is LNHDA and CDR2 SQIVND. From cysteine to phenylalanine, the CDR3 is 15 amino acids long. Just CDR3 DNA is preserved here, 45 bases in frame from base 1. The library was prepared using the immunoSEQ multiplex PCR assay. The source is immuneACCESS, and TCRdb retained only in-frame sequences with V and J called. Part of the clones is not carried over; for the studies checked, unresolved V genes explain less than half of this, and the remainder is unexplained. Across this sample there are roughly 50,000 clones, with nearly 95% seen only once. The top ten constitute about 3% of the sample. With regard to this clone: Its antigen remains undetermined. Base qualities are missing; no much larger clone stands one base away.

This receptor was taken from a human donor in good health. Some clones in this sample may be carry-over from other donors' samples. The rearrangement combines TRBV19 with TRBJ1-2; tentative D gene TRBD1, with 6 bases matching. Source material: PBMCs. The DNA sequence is TGTGCCAGTAGTATAGGGCAGGGGCGCGGCTATGGCTACACCTTC. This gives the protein CASSIGQGRGYGYTF. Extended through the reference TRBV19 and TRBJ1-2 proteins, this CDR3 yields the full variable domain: DGGITQSPKYLFRKEGQNVTLSCEQNLNHDAMYWYRQDPGQGLRLIYYSQIVNDFQKGDIAEGYSVSREKKESFPLTVTSAQKNPTAFYLCASSIGQGRGYGYTFGSGTRLTVV.